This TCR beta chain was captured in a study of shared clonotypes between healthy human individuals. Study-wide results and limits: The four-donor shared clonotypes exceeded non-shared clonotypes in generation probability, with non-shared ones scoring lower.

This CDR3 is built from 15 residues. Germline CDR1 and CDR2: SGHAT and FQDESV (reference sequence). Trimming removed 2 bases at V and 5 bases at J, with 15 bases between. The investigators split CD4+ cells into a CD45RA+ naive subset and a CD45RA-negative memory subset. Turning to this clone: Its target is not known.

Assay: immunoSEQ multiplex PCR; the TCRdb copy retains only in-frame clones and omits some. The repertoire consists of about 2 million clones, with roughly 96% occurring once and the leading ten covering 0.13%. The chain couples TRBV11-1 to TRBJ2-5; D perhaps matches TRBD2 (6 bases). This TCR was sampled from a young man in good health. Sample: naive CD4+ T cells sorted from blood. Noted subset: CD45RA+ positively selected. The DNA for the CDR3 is TGTGCCAGCAGCTTAAAAACTAGCTTGCCCGAGACCCAGTACTTC. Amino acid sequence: CASSLKTSLPETQYF.